These 2 T cell receptor beta chains were all obtained from the same sample, sequenced in a study of blood T cell repertoires in COVID-19. Sequencing was performed with immunoSEQ multiplex PCR; in TCRdb, only in-frame clones are kept and a portion is missing. The table records 150,000 to 200,000 clones, roughly 81% of them present only once. Material: peripheral blood. These receptors were collected from a woman between 40 and 55 years old with COVID-19, enrolled during active disease.

The chain combines TRBV6-1 with TRBJ2-7; TRBD1 matches at 7 bases. The V segment lost 1 base and the J segment 0 bases; nucleotides outside the gene matches: 0. CDR3 length: 14 amino acids. Germline CDR1 and CDR2: MNHNS and SASEGT. The CDR3 reads CASSEGTGSYEQYF. The CDR3 coding sequence is TGTGCCAGCAGTGAAGGGACAGGCTCCTACGAGCAGTACTTC.

The rearrangement links TRBV5-1 to TRBJ2-1, with 8 bases identical to TRBD2. This CDR3 has 14 residues. V was clipped by 4 bases and J by 5 bases; unmatched bases: 5. Germline V CDR1 and CDR2: SGHRS, YFSETQ. In DNA form, the CDR3 reads TGCGCCAGCAGCCTGGGACTAGAGAACAATGAGCAGTTCTTC. This encodes CASSLGLENNEQFF. The full variable domain, completed using reference TRBV5-1 and TRBJ2-1, is KAGVTQTPRYLIKTRGQQVTLSCSPISGHRSVSWYQQTPGQGLQFLFEYFSETQRNKGNFPGRFSGRQFSNSRSEMNVSTLELGDSALYLCASSLGLENNEQFFGPGTRLTVL.